This TCR beta chain comes out of a study of Graves' ophthalmopathy and Graves' hyperthyroidism. Study summary: There was a collection of peripheral blood at initial diagnosis, before any treatment.

It was on clinical symptoms, serum thyroxine, TRAb, thyroid ultrasound and orbital computed tomography that diagnosis relied. Worth noting for this clonotype: It is unclear where the CDR3 begins or ends on the DNA, so no DNA is shown, and the CDR3 is as TCRdb lists it.

Researchers took RNA transcripts and amplified TCR beta CDR3 regions from them. An initial RT-PCR round employing HTBI primers preceded a second-round multiplex PCR. TCRdb reprocessed the multiplex PCR reads via MiXCR and lists one record per CDR3 protein. The sample includes 650,000 to 800,000 distinct CDR3 sequences, about 40% seen only once; the top ten take around 3%. The CDR3 has 19 residues if both end residues are counted. The germline V gene encodes CDR1 LNHNV and CDR2 YYDKDF (reference sequence). Sample: peripheral blood. The source is an adult man with Graves' ophthalmopathy. The rearrangement links TRBV15 to TRBJ2-5; the D segment call TRBD1 is taken from the table without a DNA check. The chain's CDR3 is CATSIYLCSVAGRQETQYF.